The TCR beta chain under discussion was sequenced for a study of cytomegalovirus exposure and HLA in healthy donors (dated by TCRdb to about 2017). The study in broad terms: An earlier analysis of under 600 of the donors reported about 290 Gb of sequence data and around 110 million unique TCR beta sequences from 150 million to 200 million T cells. An early release covering roughly 580 HLA-typed donors comprised about 300 gigabases of sequencing data and tens of millions of unique TCR sequences. Of the roughly 400 genotyped donors, approximately 83% fell in the genetic ancestry cluster associated with self-reported Caucasian donors. The study aimed to test whether cataloging public T cell receptors could reveal signatures of past pathogen exposure. The study profiled the T cell repertoires of fewer than 850 subjects by immunosequencing and related them to cytomegalovirus serostatus. Along with the approximately 650-subject first cohort, a separate validation cohort of over a hundred different subjects was used. To predict cytomegalovirus infection status, the study brought together high-throughput TCR immunosequencing, statistical association of individual TCRs with disease status, and machine learning. To study patterns of TCR occurrence, a later analysis re-analyzed previously published TCR beta repertoires from 650 to 750 donors and added high-resolution HLA genotyping. Rather than using new phenotypic data, the later analysis identified candidate immune exposures from TCR beta sequences and from how often those sequences occurred across donors. In an earlier analysis of 587 of the donors, high-throughput TCR beta sequencing was used to judge whether each TCR beta V gene segment behaved as functional or pseudogenic. Alongside the repertoire data, information on donor age, sex, ethnicity and CMV serostatus was compiled. In a later genetic analysis, genome-wide SNP genotypes for about three fifths of the 666 donors were used, and that subset was treated as a discovery cohort. Every discovery cohort repertoire had been produced on one sequencing platform. HLA typing included class I and class II loci at four-digit resolution. The number of typed donors differed by locus: roughly 620-630 for A, B, C, DRB1 and DQB1; some 540 for DQA1; approximately 600 for DPA1; and around 450 for DPB1. Roughly 5 DR-DQ haplotypes were handled as single units for association and clustering, since linkage in the cohort was strong. Among about 360 genotyped donors of the cohort, an average of roughly 240,000 unique TCR beta nucleotide sequences were sequenced per donor, approximately 20% of them non-productive. Study-wide findings and limitations: A later analysis reported that several top co-occurrence clusters appeared linked to parvovirus B19, influenza, CMV and Epstein-Barr virus. According to the authors, the approach could potentially be generalized to other disease states and immunological phenotypes. Sequencing depth was assumed to be roughly uniform across donors in the presence/absence analyses, though that assumption may not hold. Most CMV-associated TCR beta chains appeared to be HLA-restricted in a later analysis, and the HLA associations seemed to be driven largely by CMV exposure. The study listed 150 to 200 TCR beta chains as associated with cytomegalovirus. Cytomegalovirus status was reported to be diagnosed by the classifier with high specificity and sensitivity in both the original and validation cohorts. A few of the identified cytomegalovirus-associated TCR beta chains were confirmed in vitro to be specific for cytomegalovirus antigens. An association between a missense DCLRE1C variant and V-gene and J-gene trimming of TCR beta chains was found in a later genetic analysis and replicated in an independent cohort. Specific HLA alleles were associated with more than 15,000 TCR beta sequences at a false discovery rate of 0.05 in a later analysis. For the cohort, immune exposure information was limited to CMV serostatus. Because the 87-base-pair reads could not distinguish some IMGT-functional V segments, including TRBV6-2 and TRBV6-3, those segments were excluded. When HLA alleles, especially DR and DQ, strongly co-occurred, attributing TCR associations to individual alleles was difficult. A cluster of highly shared sequence variants was judged likely to be a technical artifact of the sequencing pipeline. A later genetic analysis reported fewer N-insertions in productive TCRs among donors in an Asian-associated ancestry cluster than the roughly 700-donor mean. Only TCR beta chains were sequenced in this cohort, and the absence of alpha or paired-chain data limited detectable features. Broadly in line with IMGT annotations, most TCR beta V segments showed up in productive rearrangements about 87% or about 30% of the time in an earlier analysis of 450 to 600 of the donors. Compared with equally common non-associated chains, HLA-associated TCR beta chains in a later analysis were more clonally expanded and had lower generation probabilities. According to a later analysis, TCR association rates differed among HLA loci, with DRB1 alleles showing the most associated TCRs and HLA-C alleles showing the fewest. Most TCR sequences were observed very rarely across donors, whereas some public TCRs were present in many individuals. A further reported finding was that TCR beta sequences accurately predicted the HLA-A and HLA-B alleles for most subjects in the first cohort. Linkage disequilibrium might explain the correlated functional status among segregating V segments, but an unknown experimental factor could not be ruled out. Because counts were too low, some 17 rarely observed V segments, including chromosome 9 orphons, were excluded from the earlier analysis of some 590 of the donors. Because HLA typing was unavailable for some donors at each locus, only the typed subset was used in association tests.

The CDR3 covers 14 residues, taking in both the cysteine and the phenylalanine. Kept here is only the CDR3 DNA, which spans 42 bases and is read in frame from base 1. CDR1 and CDR2, looked up from the germline V gene, are SGDLS and YYNGEE. Relative to germline, V is 1 base shorter and J is 8 bases shorter, with 13 bases between their ends. The method behind the library was the immunoSEQ multiplex PCR assay. The multiplex PCR relied on a mix of 60 forward primers for TCR Vbeta segments and 13 reverse primers for TCR Jbeta segments. A multiplex PCR assay on genomic DNA amplified the CDR3 region of rearranged TCR beta genes. On the Illumina HiSeq System, the amplified TCR beta libraries were sequenced as 87-base-pair reads. In the paper's pipeline: A later analysis tallied roughly 76 million unique TCR beta chains across the 610 or so repertoires, and 10 million to 11 million of those chains were shared by two or more donors. To remove PCR and sequencing errors, raw reads were error-corrected and collapsed into unique sequences using a nearest-neighbor algorithm that merged closely related sequences. V, D and J gene segments were assigned by aligning CDR3 sequences to IMGT reference sequences. Each retained sequence needed at least a six-nucleotide match to both a V gene segment and a J gene segment. A rearrangement counted as productive if the CDR3 had no stop codons and remained in frame with V and J, and every other rearrangement counted as non-productive. Following IMGT convention, CDR3 was defined as the stretch from the second conserved V-encoded cysteine up to the conserved J-encoded phenylalanine. Sequences without an unambiguous match to a single V gene segment were excluded from the earlier analysis of 450 to 750 of the donors. In an earlier analysis of roughly 500 of the donors, V segments were called functional above 56.7% productive rearrangements and were called segregating when the between-donor standard deviation exceeded 5%. A statistical classification framework was built to diagnose cytomegalovirus status from the catalog of TCR beta chain sequences. In a later analysis, TCR nucleotide sequences were compared against IMGT/GENE-DB human TR gene sequences so that V and J genes could be assigned. The TCRdist pipeline was used in a later analysis to assign CDR3 sequences and most-parsimonious VDJ recombination scenarios. A later analysis defined each TCR beta chain by its CDR3 amino acid sequence plus V-gene family, and excluded reads lacking a unique V-gene family. As a way to deal with suspected cross-contamination and a sequencing artifact, a later analysis dropped 450 to 600 nucleotide sequences that were highly shared and had low generation probability. In a later analysis, a clonal expansion index for each public chain was calculated from normalized within-repertoire ranks of inferred template counts. Generation probabilities in a later analysis came from a VDJ recombination model fitted to out-of-frame rearrangements, and those results were checked against IGoR. Hypergeometric tests were used in a later analysis to score TCR-TCR, TCR-HLA and TCR-CMV co-occurrence, with a repertoire-size bias correction applied to the TCR pairs. In a later analysis, false discovery rates were estimated by permuting HLA or CMV assignments 20 times. In a later analysis, co-occurring TCRs were grouped using DBSCAN, and TCRdist sequence similarity was added for clustering within HLA-allele-positive subsets. Co-occurrence clustering excluded repertoires with fewer than 30,000 or more than 120,000 public chains, plus five with anomalous nucleotide sharing. In its TCRdb copy, this immuneACCESS table keeps in-frame sequences only and misses some clones. Where compared with another copy, unresolved V genes explain less than half of these, and the others have no known cause. The D gene and trimming were derived from the DNA, and the V and J assignments and clone size from that table. In this sample the table shows about 120,000 clones, roughly 70% of which occur a single time. The ten largest clones add up to 2.5% to 3.5% of the sample.

The cohort consisted of 600 to 700 healthy bone marrow donors. At the time of sampling, all cohort members were nominally healthy, though unrecorded immune exposures were likely present. The donor was CMV seropositive and was included in the group of 290 or so seropositive cohort members. Each donor provided a peripheral blood sample, and peripheral blood mononuclear cells were used for TCR beta sequencing. The Qiagen DNeasy Blood Extraction Kit was used to extract genomic DNA from the blood cell samples. As to this clone: Its cognate antigen has yet to be identified. Base qualities were left out, and no much larger clone turns up one base away.

This receptor was taken from a woman aged 35 to 49 in good health and CMV-seropositive. The receptor chain draws on TRBV9 and TRBJ2-1; the D gene is perhaps TRBD2, from 6 matching bases. The sample was PBMCs. The DNA sequence is as follows: TGTGCCAGCAGCGTACCGGGAGTGGTGGATGAGCAGTTCTTC. Protein translation: CASSVPGVVDEQFF.